One sample yielded the 12 T cell receptor beta chains listed below, sequenced in a study of blood T cell repertoires in COVID-19. Data came from immunoSEQ multiplex PCR; TCRdb stores just in-frame clones and leaves some out. Seen here are 95,000 to 110,000 clones, about 91% observed once, and the top ten hold approximately 6.8%. Sequenced material: peripheral blood. All receptors derive from a man in his fifties or sixties with active or convalescent COVID-19.

The V call is TRBV15, the J call TRBJ1-6; D possibly corresponds to TRBD1 (6 bases). V lost 0 bases to trimming and J lost 7 bases, with 13 bases between them. The CDR3 runs 16 residues. CDR1 is LNHNV, CDR2 YYDKDF, per germline (reference sequence). The CDR3 is CATSRDRYRANSPLHF. The CDR3 DNA reads as TGTGCCACCAGCAGAGATAGGTACAGGGCGAATTCACCCCTCCACTTT.

This clone was recorded once. The genes are TRBV6-5 and TRBJ1-5; TRBD1 agrees at 7 bases. CDR1 MNHEY and CDR2 SVGAGI come from the germline V gene. V gave up 6 bases and J gave up 4 bases; unmatched junction bases: 3. CDR3 length: 13 residues. The chain's CDR3 is CASSHRGNQPQHF. CDR3 sequence (DNA): TGTGCCAGCAGCCACAGGGGAAATCAGCCCCAGCATTTT.

This clone showed up just once. The V and J genes are TRBV11-3 and TRBJ2-1, with D tentatively TRBD2 (8 bases). From germline, CDR1 is SGHNT and CDR2 YENEEA. Trimming left V 7 bases short and J 11 bases short, with 18 bases between. The CDR3 is 13 amino acids. CDR3 coding DNA: TGTGCCAGCACCATAGGGGGCGGGGGGAAGCAGTTCTTC. It is translated as CASTIGGGGKQFF.

The rearrangement joins TRBV11-2 to TRBJ2-7; TRBD2 agrees at 13 bases. The CDR3 contains 16 residues. Per the germline V gene, CDR1 is SGHAT and CDR2 is FQNNGV. V shed 5 bases, J shed 0 bases, and the junction held 4 bases outside the gene matches. The chain's CDR3 is CASSPGTSGTSYEQYF. As DNA, the CDR3 is TGTGCCAGCAGCCCAGGGACTAGCGGGACCTCCTACGAGCAGTACTTC.

The chain employs TRBV7-6 and TRBJ2-7, with 7 positions matching TRBD1. V trimming: 5 bases; J trimming: 0 bases; junction bases outside the gene matches: 7. Germline V gene data show CDR1 as SGHVS and CDR2 as FNYEAQ. This CDR3 contains 15 residues. The CDR3, as DNA: TGTGCCAGCAGCCTCTCGACAGGGAGCTCCTACGAGCAGTACTTC. Protein product: CASSLSTGSSYEQYF.

The rearrangement joins TRBV6-5 to TRBJ1-5, with a possible D match to TRBD1 (6 bases). This CDR3 comprises 15 residues. The V gene's germline CDR1 is MNHEY and CDR2 SVGAGI. Trimming took off 2 bases at V and 3 bases at J, with 11 bases between the two ends. CDR3 nucleotide sequence: TGTGCCAGCAGTTACGGGCAGGGGATCAATCAGCCCCAGCATTTT. The encoded protein is CASSYGQGINQPQHF.

The V and J genes are TRBV28 and TRBJ1-5; TRBD1 might be the D (5 bases). The germline V and J ends were trimmed by 2 bases and 0 bases, with 8 bases remaining between them. Germline values: CDR1 MDHEN, CDR2 SYDVKM. CDR3 length: 15 residues. The CDR3 DNA sequence: TGTGCCAGCAGTTTAGACAGCTATAGCAATCAGCCCCAGCATTTT. It specifies CASSLDSYSNQPQHF.

The gene calls are TRBV24-1 and TRBJ2-1; a possible D gene is TRBD2 (5 bases). CDR1 is KGHDR and CDR2 is SFDVKD in the germline V gene. The V end was cut by 0 bases, the J end by 8 bases, with 10 bases between. CDR3 length equals 14 residues. CDR3 loop: CATSDLLAGDEQFF. The CDR3 region has the DNA TGTGCCACCAGTGATTTGCTTGCGGGCGATGAGCAGTTCTTC.

V is TRBV10-2 and J is TRBJ2-5, with 9 positions matching TRBD2. Germline V CDR1 and CDR2: WSHSY, SAAADI. The trim removed 8 bases at V and 5 bases at J, leaving 6 bases unmatched. CDR3 size: 13 residues. CDR3 DNA sequence: TGCGCCAGCCGGCGGGCGGGAGGGGAGACCCAGTACTTC. This encodes CASRRAGGETQYF.

The chain links TRBV10-2 to TRBJ2-1; 14 bases align to TRBD2. Looked up from germline, CDR1 is WSHSY and CDR2 is SAAADI. The J segment lost 7 bases and the V segment lost 7 bases, leaving 3 bases of the junction unmatched. The CDR3 extends over 14 amino acids. DNA of the CDR3: TGCGCCAGCACGGGACTAGCGGGAGATAATGAGCAGTTCTTC. Its protein product is CASTGLAGDNEQFF.

V gene TRBV14 combines with J gene TRBJ1-2, with 7 bases aligning to TRBD1. This CDR3 has 15 amino acids. Losses at the gene ends were 8 bases for V and 8 bases for J; bases not matched to a gene: 17. The V gene's germline CDR1 is SGHDN and CDR2 FVKESK. The CDR3 DNA is TGTGCCAGCTCACCTCAGACGGCCGGACAGGTCGGCTACACCTTC. Residues: CASSPQTAGQVGYTF.

J is TRBJ1-2 and V is TRBV28; D not certain. The CDR3 length is 12 residues. The V end was cut by 8 bases, the J end by 6 bases, with 13 bases between. Germline-derived CDR1 and CDR2 are MDHEN and SYDVKM. The CDR3 region is CASQGERHGYTF. The CDR3 DNA is TGTGCCAGCCAAGGAGAGCGCCATGGCTACACCTTC.